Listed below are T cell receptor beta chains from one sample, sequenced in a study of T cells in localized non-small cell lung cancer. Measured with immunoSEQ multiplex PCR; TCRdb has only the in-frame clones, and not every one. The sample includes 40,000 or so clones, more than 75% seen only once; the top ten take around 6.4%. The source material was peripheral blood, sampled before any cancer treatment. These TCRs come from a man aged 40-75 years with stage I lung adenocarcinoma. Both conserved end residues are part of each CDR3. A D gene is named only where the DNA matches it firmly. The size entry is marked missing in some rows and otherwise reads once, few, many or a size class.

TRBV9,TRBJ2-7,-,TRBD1,CASSPRQGVYEQYF,TGTGCCAGCAGCCCGCGACAGGGCGTCTACGAGCAGTACTTC
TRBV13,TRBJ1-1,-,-,CASVDSTLNGGTEAFF,TGTGCCAGTGTCGACAGTACCCTCAATGGGGGCACTGAAGCTTTCTTT
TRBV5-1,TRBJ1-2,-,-,CASSLGEGLSYTF,TGCGCCAGCAGCCTGGGAGAGGGTCTGAGCTACACCTTC
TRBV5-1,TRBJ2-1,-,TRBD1,CASSAATGGKEQFF,TGCGCCAGCAGCGCCGCAACAGGGGGCAAAGAGCAGTTCTTC
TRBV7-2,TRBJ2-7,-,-,CASSFRYEQYF,TGTGCCAGCAGCTTTAGATACGAGCAGTACTTC
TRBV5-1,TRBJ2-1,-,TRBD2,CASSYTGGEYNEQFF,TGCGCCAGCAGCTACACGGGAGGAGAATACAATGAGCAGTTCTTC
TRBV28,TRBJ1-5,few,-,CASSSFTAYNQPQHF,TGTGCCAGCAGTTCCTTCACAGCGTATAATCAGCCCCAGCATTTT
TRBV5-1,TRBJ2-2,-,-,CASSLGRVAPGGELFF,TGCGCCAGCAGCTTGGGTCGAGTAGCGCCGGGCGGGGAGCTGTTTTTT
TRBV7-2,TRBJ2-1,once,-,CASSSPGNEQFF,TGTGCCAGCAGCAGTCCCGGCAATGAGCAGTTCTTC
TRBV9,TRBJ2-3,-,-,CASSVGPPTSPDTQYF,TGTGCCAGCAGCGTAGGCCCCCCTACTAGCCCAGATACGCAGTATTTT
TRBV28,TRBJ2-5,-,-,CASKFLEKETQYF,TGTGCCAGCAAGTTTCTAGAAAAAGAGACCCAGTACTTC
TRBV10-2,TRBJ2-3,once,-,CANPGLPSGDTQYF,TGCGCCAACCCGGGACTCCCTTCGGGGGATACGCAGTATTTT
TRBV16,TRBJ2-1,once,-,CASSQSDEQFF,TGTGCCAGCAGCCAGAGCGATGAGCAGTTCTTC
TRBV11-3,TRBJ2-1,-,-,CASSLRTGRYNEQFF,TGTGCCAGCAGCTTACGAACAGGGCGGTACAATGAGCAGTTCTTC
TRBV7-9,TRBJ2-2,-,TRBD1,CASSDRTGNTGELFF,TGTGCCAGCAGCGACAGGACAGGCAACACCGGGGAGCTGTTTTTT
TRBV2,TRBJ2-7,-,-,CASMPRDYEQYF,TGTGCCAGCATGCCTAGAGACTACGAGCAGTACTTC
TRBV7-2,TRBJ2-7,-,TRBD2,CASSPGTSGPSYEQYF,TGTGCCAGCAGCCCCGGGACTAGCGGACCCTCCTACGAGCAGTACTTC
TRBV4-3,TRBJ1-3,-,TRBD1,CASSQGYGTAGNTIYF,TGCGCCAGCAGCCAAGGGTACGGGACAGCTGGAAACACCATATATTTT
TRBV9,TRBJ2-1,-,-,CASSVGSGTTLKQFF,TGTGCCAGCAGCGTGGGTTCCGGGACAACCTTAAAGCAGTTCTTC
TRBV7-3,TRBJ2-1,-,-,CASSPRGRSSYNEQFF,TGTGCCAGCAGCCCAAGGGGACGGAGCTCCTACAATGAGCAGTTCTTC
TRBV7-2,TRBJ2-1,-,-,CASSSSSSSYNEQFF,TGTGCCAGCAGCTCTAGCAGTAGCTCCTACAATGAGCAGTTCTTC
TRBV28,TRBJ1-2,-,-,CASSLPGVGANYGYTF,TGTGCCAGCAGTTTGCCCGGGGTGGGGGCGAACTATGGCTACACCTTC
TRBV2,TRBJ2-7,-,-,CASSGEVAYEQYF,TGTGCCAGCAGCGGTGAGGTCGCCTACGAGCAGTACTTC
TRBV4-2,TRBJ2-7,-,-,CASSQGKSGYEQYF,TGTGCCAGCAGCCAAGGAAAAAGCGGGTACGAGCAGTACTTC
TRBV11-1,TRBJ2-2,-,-,CASIPTGVNTGELFF,TGTGCCAGCATCCCGACAGGAGTCAACACCGGGGAGCTGTTTTTT
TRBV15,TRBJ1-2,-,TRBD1,CATSRDSGTGAYGYTF,TGTGCCACCAGCAGAGATAGTGGGACAGGGGCCTATGGCTACACCTTC
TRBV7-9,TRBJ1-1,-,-,CASSPDSLNTEAFF,TGTGCCAGCAGCCCGGACAGCTTGAACACTGAAGCTTTCTTT
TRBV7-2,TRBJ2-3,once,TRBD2,CASSSTTSGRTDTQYF,TGTGCCAGCAGCTCTACGACTAGCGGGAGAACAGATACGCAGTATTTT
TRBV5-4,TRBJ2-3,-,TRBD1,CASSTTGTTDTQYF,TGTGCCAGCAGTACGACAGGGACGACAGATACGCAGTATTTT
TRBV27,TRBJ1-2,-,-,CASSSLRAGDYGYTF,TGTGCCAGCAGTTCACTCCGTGCAGGGGACTATGGCTACACCTTC
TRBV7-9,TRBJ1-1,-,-,CASSRSGGNTEAFF,TGTGCCAGCAGCCGGAGCGGAGGAAACACTGAAGCTTTCTTT
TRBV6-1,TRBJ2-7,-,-,CASSEAGSREQYF,TGTGCCAGCAGTGAAGCAGGGTCAAGGGAGCAGTACTTC
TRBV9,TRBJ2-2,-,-,CASSGGYLRAGELFF,TGTGCCAGCAGCGGCGGCTACCTCCGGGCCGGGGAGCTGTTTTTT
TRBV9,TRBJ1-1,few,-,CASSLSGPGNVFF,TGTGCCAGCAGCCTTAGTGGGCCCGGGAATGTTTTCTTT
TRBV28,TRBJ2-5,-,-,CASTASQETQYF,TGTGCCAGCACCGCGAGCCAAGAGACCCAGTACTTC
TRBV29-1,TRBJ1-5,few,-,CSVGGGAQPQHF,TGCAGCGTCGGAGGAGGGGCTCAGCCCCAGCATTTT
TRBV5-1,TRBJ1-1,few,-,CASSLAKGEDTEAFF,TGCGCCAGCAGCTTGGCAAAGGGTGAGGACACTGAAGCTTTCTTT
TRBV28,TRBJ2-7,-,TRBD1,CASSSGQSKQYF,TGTGCCAGCAGTTCGGGACAGTCCAAGCAGTACTTC
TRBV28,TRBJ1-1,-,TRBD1,CASSPDSTGLTEAFF,TGTGCCAGCAGCCCAGATTCGACAGGGCTCACTGAAGCTTTCTTT
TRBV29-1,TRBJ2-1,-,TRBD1,CSVDYRTGSNEQFF,TGCAGCGTTGACTACAGGACAGGGTCGAATGAGCAGTTCTTC
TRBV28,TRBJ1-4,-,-,CATLQGLREKLFF,TGTGCCACTTTACAGGGTCTTCGAGAAAAACTGTTTTTT
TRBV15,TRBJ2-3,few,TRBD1,CATSRDPGQGPDTQYF,TGTGCCACCAGCAGAGATCCCGGACAGGGACCAGATACGCAGTATTTT
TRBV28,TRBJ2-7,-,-,CASIALSSYEQYF,TGTGCCAGCATAGCTTTAAGCTCCTACGAGCAGTACTTC
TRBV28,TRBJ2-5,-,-,CASSLDGRYETQYF,TGTGCCAGCAGTTTAGACGGCCGATATGAGACCCAGTACTTC
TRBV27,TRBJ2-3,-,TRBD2,CASSGLGTSTSTDTQYF,TGTGCCAGTAGTGGCTTGGGGACTAGTACTAGCACAGATACGCAGTATTTT
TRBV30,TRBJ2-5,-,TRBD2,CAWSVGISGSLKETQYF,TGTGCCTGGAGTGTCGGGATTAGCGGGAGCCTCAAAGAGACCCAGTACTTC
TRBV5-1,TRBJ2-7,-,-,CASSLGISSYEQYF,TGCGCCAGCAGCTTGGGGATTAGCTCCTACGAGCAGTACTTC
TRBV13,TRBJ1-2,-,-,CASSLTVAGRGDGYTF,TGTGCCAGCAGCTTAACCGTAGCAGGGAGGGGGGATGGCTACACCTTC
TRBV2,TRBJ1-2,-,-,CASSEARGVSYGYTF,TGTGCCAGCAGTGAAGCCCGAGGTGTAAGCTATGGCTACACCTTC
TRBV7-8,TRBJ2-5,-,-,CASSHIGGGGETQYF,TGTGCCAGCAGCCACATTGGGGGAGGCGGGGAGACCCAGTACTTC
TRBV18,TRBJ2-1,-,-,CASSPNIGANEQFF,TGTGCCAGCTCGCCCAACATAGGAGCCAATGAGCAGTTCTTC
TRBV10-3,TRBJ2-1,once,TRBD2,CAIGGTKYNEQFF,TGTGCCATCGGGGGGACTAAGTACAATGAGCAGTTCTTC
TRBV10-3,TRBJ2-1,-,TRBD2,CAISLTSGKDNEQFF,TGTGCCATCAGTCTGACTAGCGGGAAAGACAATGAGCAGTTCTTC
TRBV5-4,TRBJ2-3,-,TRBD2,CASSLRLAGPTDTQYF,TGTGCCAGCAGCTTAAGACTAGCGGGACCCACAGATACGCAGTATTTT
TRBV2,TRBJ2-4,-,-,CASSVWEGAVAKNIQYF,TGTGCCAGCAGTGTTTGGGAGGGGGCGGTAGCCAAAAACATTCAGTACTTC